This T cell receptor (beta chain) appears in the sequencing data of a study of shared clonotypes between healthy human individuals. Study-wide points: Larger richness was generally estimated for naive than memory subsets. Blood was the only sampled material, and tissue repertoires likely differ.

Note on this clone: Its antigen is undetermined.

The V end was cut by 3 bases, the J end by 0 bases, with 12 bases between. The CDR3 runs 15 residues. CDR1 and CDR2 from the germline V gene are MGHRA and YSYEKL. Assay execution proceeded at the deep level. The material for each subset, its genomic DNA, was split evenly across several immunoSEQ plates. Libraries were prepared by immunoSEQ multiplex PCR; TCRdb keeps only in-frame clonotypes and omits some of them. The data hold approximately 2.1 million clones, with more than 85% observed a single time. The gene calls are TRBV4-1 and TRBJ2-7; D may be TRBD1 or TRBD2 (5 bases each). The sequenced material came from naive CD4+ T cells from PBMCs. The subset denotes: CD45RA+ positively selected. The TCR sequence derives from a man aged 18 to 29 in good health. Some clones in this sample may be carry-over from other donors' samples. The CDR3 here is CASSHFRDGSYEQYF. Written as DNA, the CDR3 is TGCGCCAGCAGCCACTTCCGGGACGGCTCCTACGAGCAGTACTTC.